This T cell receptor beta chain was documented in a study of cytomegalovirus exposure and HLA in healthy donors. With 1 base removed from V and 5 bases from J, the gap between germline ends came to 11 bases. The CDR3 runs to 14 residues. The V gene's germline CDR1 is SEHNR and CDR2 FQNEAQ (reference sequence). PCR involved 60 Vbeta and 13 Jbeta primers. The table came from immunoSEQ multiplex PCR; TCRdb's copy has only in-frame clones and leaves some out. This table holds hundreds of thousands of clones, about 80% found once. The chain carries TRBV7-9 and TRBJ1-1, with D unresolved. The TCR was taken from a man aged 18-30 years in good health and CMV-seronegative. Source material: PBMCs. CDR3 protein: CASSLGQAITEAFF. The CDR3 nucleotides read TGTGCCAGCAGCTTAGGGCAGGCGATAACTGAAGCTTTCTTT.